This TCR beta chain came from a study of CD8+CD57+ T cells in acquired aplastic anemia. Per germline, CDR1 WNHNN and CDR2 SYGVQD (reference sequence). The CDR3 consists of 14 residues. The germline V and J ends were trimmed by 5 bases and 0 bases, with 7 bases remaining between them. The authors sequenced patients whose flow cytometry had shown CD8+CD57+ cell expansion. Study observations and caveats: Comparison of patients with controls identified nearly 30 shared CD8+ CDR3 sequences.

Points on this clonotype: No antigen is known for it.

Both TCR beta VDJ combination and CDR3 sequence profiling were carried out. Genomic DNA was the template for this profiling. One entry per CDR3 protein, called by TCRdb with MiXCR from the reads. The sample gives about 240,000 distinct CDR3 sequences, approximately 45% of which show up once; 6.5% to 8% is in the top ten. The chain joins TRBV10-1 to TRBJ2-2; no clear D gene. This receptor was taken from a human donor with aplastic anemia. Sequencing was performed on sorted CD4+, CD8+, or CD8+CD57+ T cells (not recorded which) from PBMCs. For the CDR3, the DNA is TGCGCCAGCAGTCCGGCAGCGAACACCGGGGAGCTGTTTTTT. This gives the protein CASSPAANTGELFF.